This T cell receptor beta chain derives from a study of cytomegalovirus exposure and HLA in healthy donors. This clone was seen only a few times. Amplification used 60 Vbeta primers and 13 Jbeta primers. Produced via immunoSEQ multiplex PCR; TCRdb's table is partial and in-frame only. Of 90,000 to 100,000 clones listed, roughly three quarters are singletons. The CDR3 length is 13 residues. The V gene's germline CDR1 is SGHRS and CDR2 YFSETQ. V shed 4 bases and J 2 bases; nucleotides not matched to a gene: 2. The sequenced material came from PBMCs. The clonotype originates from a man aged 35 to 55 in good health and CMV-seronegative. The gene calls are TRBV5-1 and TRBJ2-7; 8 bases are a match to TRBD2. The CDR3 loop reads CASSPRGAYEQYF. The CDR3 DNA is TGCGCCAGCAGCCCGCGGGGGGCCTACGAGCAGTACTTC.